This T cell receptor beta chain was sequenced in a study of cytomegalovirus exposure and HLA in healthy donors. Study results and limitations: Most CMV-associated TCR beta chains were later found to appear HLA-restricted. A later analysis reported that several of the most significant clusters appeared to be linked to common viral pathogens, among them Epstein-Barr virus.

The PCR used 60 Vbeta and 13 Jbeta primers. Repertoires were generated with immunoSEQ multiplex PCR, while TCRdb's copy carries only in-frame clones and drops some. The data contain about 180,000 clones, around 80% of them singletons. The donors (healthy individuals) were bone marrow donors. This clone has only a few counts. The antigen is not known. CDR1 and CDR2 (germline): LGHNA, YSLEER. The CDR3 has 16 residues. V was pared by 0 bases and J by 4 bases, with 13 bases between. The sequence was obtained from a man aged 40-49 years in good health and CMV-seronegative. The V gene is TRBV4-3, the J gene TRBJ2-1; D possibly corresponds to TRBD2 (6 bases). The sequencing input was PBMCs. CDR3 region: CASSQEAGLLYNEQFF. CDR3 sequence (DNA): TGCGCCAGCAGCCAAGAGGCGGGGTTACTTTACAATGAGCAGTTCTTC.